The 26 T cell receptor beta chains reported below all come from one sample, sequenced in a study of T cell responses to AZD1222 COVID-19 vaccine. Profiled with immunoSEQ multiplex PCR; TCRdb holds only in-frame clones, not every one. The data contain 65,000 to 85,000 clones, approximately 85% of them singletons. The sequencing used peripheral blood, collected on day 0 of AZD1222 vaccination. Receptors originate from an adult in good health.

The rearrangement links TRBV6-5 to TRBJ2-6; D is ambiguous. The germline V and J ends were trimmed by 8 bases and 2 bases, with 10 bases remaining between them. CDR3 length equals 14 residues. Germline V gene lookup returns CDR1 MNHEY and CDR2 SVGAGI. The CDR3 loop reads CASSPHPGANVLTF. The CDR3 DNA is TGTGCCAGCTCACCACACCCTGGGGCCAACGTCCTGACTTTC.

The V call is TRBV15, the J call TRBJ2-7; maybe TRBD1 (5 bases). The CDR3 contains 14 residues. Germline V gene lookup returns CDR1 LNHNV and CDR2 YYDKDF (reference sequence). V lost 1 base, J lost 7 bases, and 14 bases lay in between. The CDR3 bases are TGTGCCACCAGCAGAGGTGTGCAGGGATCTGAGCAGTACTTC. Its translation: CATSRGVQGSEQYF.

This clone was counted a single time. J is TRBJ1-2 and V is TRBV19, with 9 nucleotides matching TRBD1. The CDR3 has 15 residues. Germline-derived CDR1 and CDR2 are LNHDA and SQIVND (reference sequence). Trimming took 6 bases from V and 4 from J; bases not matched to a gene: 9. CDR3 bases: TGTGCCAGTAGCCCAACGGACAGGGGTGGCTATGGCTACACCTTC. Translating gives CASSPTDRGGYGYTF.

The gene calls are TRBV7-8 and TRBJ1-2; D unresolved. This CDR3 has 15 residues. V was cut by 3 bases and J by 7 bases, with 18 bases left in between. Germline values: CDR1 SGHVS, CDR2 FQNEAQ. The CDR3 DNA reads TGTGCCAGCAGCTTGTATAACAGCCCGTTTAGTGGCTACACCTTC. Encoded protein: CASSLYNSPFSGYTF. Full variable domain (outside the CDR3, taken from reference TRBV7-8 and TRBJ1-2): GAGVSQSPRYKVAKRGQDVALRCDPISGHVSLFWYQQALGQGPEFLTYFQNEAQLDKSGLPSDRFFAERPEGSVSTLKIQRTQQEDSAVYLCASSLYNSPFSGYTFGSGTRLTVV.

The genes are TRBV18 and TRBJ1-4; 7 nucleotides agree with TRBD1. Germline V lookup: CDR1 KGHSH, CDR2 LQKENI. V gave up 2 bases and J gave up 11 bases; unmatched junction bases: 8. The CDR3 has 14 residues. CDR3 coding DNA: TGTGCCAGCTCACCAGCGGGGACAGAATCTAAACTGTTTTTT. This codes for CASSPAGTESKLFF.

The rearrangement links TRBV7-9 to TRBJ1-2, with D perhaps TRBD1 (5 bases). The V end lost 1 base, the J end lost 4 bases, and 13 bases lay between the germline ends. CDR1 is SEHNR, CDR2 FQNEAQ, per germline (reference sequence). The CDR3 has 15 amino acids. CDR3 protein: CASSLGGDAPYGYTF. CDR3 nucleotides: TGTGCCAGCAGCTTAGGCGGGGACGCTCCCTATGGCTACACCTTC.

About this clone: Germline and junction disagree at one end, which may indicate a read error. The CDR3 spells CASSPLWGSGETQYF. The CDR3 coding sequence is TGTGCTAGCAGCCCGTTATGGGGGTCGGGCGAGACCCAGTACTTC. The J gene is TRBJ2-5, the V gene TRBV7-7, with D possibly called TRBD1 or TRBD2 (5 bases each). The CDR3 is made up of 15 amino acids. Germline CDR1 and CDR2: SSHAT and FNYEAQ (reference sequence).

The chain carries TRBV5-6 and TRBJ2-2; D is unclear. Between the trimmed V and J ends, which lost 3 bases and 4 bases, there was a span of 13 bases. The CDR3 consists of 15 residues. The germline V gene has CDR1 SGHDT and CDR2 YYEEEE. The CDR3 sequence: CASSSPAPRTGELFF. The CDR3 DNA reads as TGTGCCAGCAGCTCCCCCGCACCACGCACCGGGGAGCTGTTTTTT.

This chain uses TRBV29-1 with TRBJ1-2, with 8 bases that match TRBD1. The CDR3 length is 13 residues. Germline V gene sequence: CDR1 SQVTM, CDR2 ANQGSEA. Germline trimming cut 3 bases from V and 7 bases from J; bases unmatched to any gene: 7. The CDR3 reads CSVDTGTGSGYTF. For the CDR3, the DNA is TGCAGCGTTGACACGGGGACAGGCTCTGGCTACACCTTC.

The CDR3 DNA is TGTGCCGCGGGAGAGACCCAGTACTTC. It yields the protein CAAGETQYF. The V call is TRBV25-1, the J call TRBJ2-5, with TRBD2 as a possible D gene (5 bases). The germline CDR1 and CDR2 sequences are MGHDK and SYGVNS. The CDR3 covers 9 residues. Between the trimmed V and J ends, which lost 11 bases and 4 bases, there was a span of 5 bases.

This sequence joins TRBV5-4 and TRBJ2-5; D remains unclear. The CDR3 covers 12 residues. V was pared by 2 bases and J by 1 base, with 3 bases between. CDR1 is SGHNT, CDR2 YYREEE, per germline (reference sequence). CDR3 amino acids: CASSFAQETQYF. As DNA, the CDR3 is TGTGCCAGCAGCTTCGCCCAAGAGACCCAGTACTTC.

The chain employs TRBV13 and TRBJ2-7, with 7 bases aligning to TRBD1. There are 14 residues in the CDR3. Germline loops: CDR1 PRHDT, CDR2 FYEKMQ (reference sequence). The J segment lost 7 bases and the V segment lost 5 bases, leaving 11 bases of the junction unmatched. CDR3 residues: CASSLGQPTLEQYF. The CDR3 bases are TGTGCCAGCAGCCTGGGACAGCCGACGCTGGAGCAGTACTTC.

The chain employs TRBV7-2 and TRBJ2-7, with 7 bases fitting TRBD2. CDR3 length equals 16 residues. Germline CDR1 and CDR2: SGHTA and FQGNSA. V lost 1 base, J lost 0 bases, and 6 bases stayed unmatched. Here the CDR3 DNA reads TGTGCCAGCAGCTTAGTCGGCGGGGGTATCTCCTACGAGCAGTACTTC. The encoded protein is CASSLVGGGISYEQYF.

This clone was found once. CDR3 region: CASSQGPDTGELFF. In DNA form, the CDR3 reads TGCGCCAGCAGCCAGGGTCCGGACACCGGGGAGCTGTTTTTT. The chain links TRBV4-1 to TRBJ2-2; D is unclear. Trimming pared 3 bases from V and 3 bases from J, leaving 8 bases between. Germline CDR1 is MGHRA and CDR2 is YSYEKL. CDR3 length: 14 residues.

The chain uses TRBV12-5 and TRBJ2-2, with 8 bases fitting TRBD2. V shed 4 bases and J 1 base; nucleotides not matched to a gene: 5. Germline-derived CDR1 and CDR2 are LGHNT and FRNRAP. CDR3 size: 16 residues. CDR3 in amino acids: CASGSHSGENTGELFF. CDR3 DNA sequence: TGTGCTAGTGGTTCTCATAGCGGGGAGAACACCGGGGAGCTGTTTTTT.

The chain recombines TRBV4-2 with TRBJ2-3; D could derive from TRBD1 or TRBD2 (6 bases each). The CDR3 has 16 residues. The V end lost 0 bases, the J end lost 1 base, and 11 bases lay between the germline ends. Germline lookup yields CDR1 LGHNA and CDR2 YNFKEQ. CDR3 sequence reads: CASSQDGRGGTDTQYF. CDR3 coding DNA: TGTGCCAGCAGCCAAGATGGTAGGGGGGGCACAGATACGCAGTATTTT.

DNA of the CDR3: TGCGCCAGCAGCTTGGAACCGGCAACTAATGAAAAACTGTTTTTT. The encoded protein is CASSLEPATNEKLFF. V is TRBV5-1 and J is TRBJ1-4; D gene ambiguous. Germline V gene lookup returns CDR1 SGHRS and CDR2 YFSETQ. The CDR3 is 15 residues long. V was pared by 0 bases and J by 0 bases, with 6 bases between.

This clone was detected once. The J gene is TRBJ1-4, the V gene TRBV4-3; D remains ambiguous. This CDR3 has 16 amino acids. In germline, CDR1 is LGHNA, CDR2 YSLEER. V was shortened by 1 base and J by 0 bases, with 9 bases between the two germline ends. The CDR3 protein is CASSQVVAATNEKLFF. CDR3 DNA: TGCGCCAGCAGCCAAGTTGTGGCAGCAACTAATGAAAAACTGTTTTTT.

CDR3 nucleotides: TGTGCCAGCAGCTTAGTAGCTAGCGGGGGGCGTACGCAGTATTTT. It yields the protein CASSLVASGGRTQYF. The chain carries TRBV7-2 and TRBJ2-3, with 11 positions matching TRBD2. The J segment lost 8 bases and the V segment lost 1 base, leaving 5 bases of the junction unmatched. The CDR3 runs 15 residues. CDR1 is SGHTA and CDR2 is FQGNSA in the germline V gene.

This chain links TRBV7-9 with TRBJ1-6, with no clear D. The germline gives CDR1 SEHNR, CDR2 FQNEAQ (reference sequence). Trimming pared 5 bases from V and 7 bases from J, leaving 21 bases between. There are 17 residues in the CDR3. CDR3 DNA: TGTGCCAGCAGCAAACCACTTCTGGCCATAACCAATTCACCCCTCCACTTT. It codes for CASSKPLLAITNSPLHF. The complete variable domain, with remaining parts taken from reference TRBV7-9 and TRBJ1-6, reads DTGVSQNPRHKITKRGQNVTFRCDPISEHNRLYWYRQTLGQGPEFLTYFQNEAQLEKSRLLSDRFSAERPKGSFSTLEIQRTEQGDSAMYLCASSKPLLAITNSPLHFGNGTRLTVT.

The J gene is TRBJ2-7, the V gene TRBV19; D may be TRBD1 or TRBD2 (5 bases each). Germline CDR1 is LNHDA and CDR2 is SQIVND (reference sequence). Trimming removed 4 bases from V and 4 bases from J, with 17 bases in between. The CDR3 is 15 amino acids. Here the CDR3 reads CASSTNIGAEYEQYF. CDR3 nucleotides: TGTGCCAGTAGTACAAATATCGGGGCTGAGTACGAGCAGTACTTC.

This rearrangement joins TRBV12-5 to TRBJ1-1; 7 bases align to TRBD1. CDR3 length: 18 residues. From germline, CDR1 is LGHNT and CDR2 FRNRAP. V shed 0 bases, J shed 1 base, and the junction held 11 bases outside the gene matches. The CDR3 bases are TGTGCTAGTGGTTTGGTACTTGGGGCAGGGGGAGAGAACACTGAAGCTTTCTTT. The encoded protein is CASGLVLGAGGENTEAFF.

The V call is TRBV28, the J call TRBJ1-6; D might be TRBD1 (5 bases). Trimming cost V 5 bases and J 11 bases, with 19 bases left between them. From germline, CDR1 is MDHEN and CDR2 SYDVKM. The CDR3 covers 15 residues. CDR3 in amino acids: CASSPTGLKETPLHF. DNA for the CDR3: TGTGCCAGCAGTCCCACGGGACTAAAAGAAACACCCCTCCACTTT.

A single count supports this clone. The chain's CDR3 is CASSPVGQGLHEQYF. The CDR3 bases are TGTGCCAGCTCACCAGTAGGACAGGGGCTCCACGAGCAGTACTTC. This chain uses TRBV18 with TRBJ2-7, with 9 bases that match TRBD1. The length of the CDR3 is 15 residues. The germline V gene has CDR1 KGHSH and CDR2 LQKENI. Unmatched junction bases numbered 7, after V lost 2 bases and J lost 5 bases.

This rearrangement joins TRBV6-1 to TRBJ1-2, with D maybe TRBD1 (6 bases). This CDR3 is 16 amino acids long. The germline V gene encodes CDR1 MNHNS and CDR2 SASEGT. Trimming shortened V by 2 bases and J by 1 base, and 14 bases separated the two germline ends. The CDR3 DNA sequence: TGTGCCAGCAGTGAATTTGACAGGTTCGGTAACTATGGCTACACCTTC. This gives the protein CASSEFDRFGNYGYTF.

By share of the sample, this clone is medium-sized. The chain links TRBV9 to TRBJ2-3; TRBD2 matches at 12 bases. CDR1 and CDR2 (germline): SGDLS, YYNGEE. With V trimmed by 3 bases and J by 5 bases, 10 bases remained unmatched. This CDR3 contains 17 residues. CDR3 DNA sequence: TGTGCCAGCAGCGCAGCTCGGCTAGCGGGGGGGGTAGATACGCAGTATTTT. Amino acid sequence: CASSAARLAGGVDTQYF.